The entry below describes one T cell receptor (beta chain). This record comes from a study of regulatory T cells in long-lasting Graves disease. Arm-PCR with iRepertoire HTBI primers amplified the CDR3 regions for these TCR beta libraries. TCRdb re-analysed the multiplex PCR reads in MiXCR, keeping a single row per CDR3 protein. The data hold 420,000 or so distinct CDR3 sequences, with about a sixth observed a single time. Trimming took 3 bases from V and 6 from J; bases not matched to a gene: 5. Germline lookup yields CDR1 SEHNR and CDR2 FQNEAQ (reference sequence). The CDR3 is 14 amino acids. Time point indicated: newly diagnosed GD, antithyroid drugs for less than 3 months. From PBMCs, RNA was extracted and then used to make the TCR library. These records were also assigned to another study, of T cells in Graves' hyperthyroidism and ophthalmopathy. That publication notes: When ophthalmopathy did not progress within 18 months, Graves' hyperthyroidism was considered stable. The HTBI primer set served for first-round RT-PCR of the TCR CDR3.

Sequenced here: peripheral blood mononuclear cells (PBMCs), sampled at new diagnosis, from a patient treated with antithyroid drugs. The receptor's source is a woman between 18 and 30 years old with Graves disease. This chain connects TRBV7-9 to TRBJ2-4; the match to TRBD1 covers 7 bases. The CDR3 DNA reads TGTGCCAGCAGCTTTGCGACAGGGCTAAACATTCAGTACTTC. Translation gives CASSFATGLNIQYF.